A selection of T cell receptor beta chains follows, all from one sample in a study of identifying expanded T cells in peripheral blood. The data were produced by immunoSEQ multiplex PCR, yet TCRdb's version contains in-frame clones alone and is incomplete. In the table there are roughly 92,000 clones, more than 75% of which are singletons. Sequences were obtained from blood. All receptors derive from a person aged 18 to 70 in good health. The CDR3 runs from the conserved cysteine through the conserved F or W. Fields, in order: D gene, clone size, V gene, J gene, CDR3 protein, CDR3 DNA. The D gene is left open where the match is weak. Only part of the rows carry a size: once, few, many, or a class if the clone is expanded.

>.|.|TRBV7-2|TRBJ1-2
CASSLSGVNGYTF
TGTGCCAGCAGCTTATCCGGGGTCAATGGCTACACCTTC
>.|.|TRBV29-1|TRBJ1-5
CSVLVGNQPQHF
TGCAGCGTTTTAGTGGGTAATCAGCCCCAGCATTTT
>TRBD1|.|TRBV28|TRBJ2-5
CASRLAQGAGETQYF
TGTGCCAGCAGACTGGCACAGGGGGCAGGGGAGACCCAGTACTTC
>.|.|TRBV6-5|TRBJ2-1
CASSSIGSYNEQFF
TGTGCCAGCAGCTCGATAGGCTCCTACAATGAGCAGTTCTTC
>TRBD1|.|TRBV5-1|TRBJ2-7
CASSLEGQDLHEQYF
TGCGCCAGCAGCTTGGAAGGACAGGATCTTCACGAGCAGTACTTC
>TRBD2|.|TRBV28|TRBJ2-7
CASSPPGLAFDEQYF
TGTGCCAGCAGTCCTCCGGGACTAGCCTTTGACGAGCAGTACTTC
>.|once|TRBV4-1|TRBJ1-2
CASSQGPDRPYGYTF
TGCGCCAGCAGCCAAGGTCCCGACAGACCCTATGGCTACACCTTC
>.|.|TRBV18|TRBJ1-2
CASSPTDGASYTF
TGTGCCAGCTCACCGACGGACGGGGCCTCGTACACCTTC
>TRBD1|.|TRBV27|TRBJ1-5
CASSLYPPGQGDGQPQHF
TGTGCCAGCAGTTTATACCCCCCCGGACAGGGAGATGGTCAGCCCCAGCATTTT
>.|.|TRBV29-1|TRBJ1-3
CSVDTGSGNTIYF
TGCAGCGTTGATACAGGCTCTGGAAACACCATATATTTT
>.|.|TRBV4-2|TRBJ1-1
CASSQEEYTMNTEAFF
TGTGCCAGCAGCCAAGAAGAGTACACAATGAACACTGAAGCTTTCTTT
>.|.|TRBV6-6|TRBJ1-4
CASTYYATNEKLFF
TGTGCCAGCACTTATTACGCAACTAATGAAAAACTGTTTTTT
>.|.|TRBV2|TRBJ2-2
CASSELPGLTGELFF
TGTGCCAGCAGTGAACTCCCGGGACTCACCGGGGAGCTGTTTTTT
>TRBD1|.|TRBV18|TRBJ1-5
CASSPNRGIDQPQHF
TGTGCCAGCTCACCAAACAGGGGGATAGATCAGCCCCAGCATTTT
>.|.|TRBV19|TRBJ1-2
CASSLGDGYTF
TGTGCCAGTAGCTTGGGGGATGGCTACACCTTC